A single sample gave rise to the 28 T cell receptor beta chains below, sequenced in a study of blood T cell repertoires in COVID-19. Generated by immunoSEQ multiplex PCR, the TCRdb table keeps only in-frame clones and is missing some. The table shows 30,000 to 35,000 clones, with around 80% occurring only once. The sequenced sample was peripheral blood. The receptors come from an elderly man with active or convalescent COVID-19.

The CDR3 is CASSLGGGTNEKLFF. DNA for the CDR3: TGTGCCAGCAGCTTAGGCGGGGGAACTAATGAAAAACTGTTTTTT. The rearrangement uses TRBV11-3 and TRBJ1-4; the D gene is possibly TRBD1 (5 bases). From germline, CDR1 is SGHNT and CDR2 YENEEA. The CDR3 runs to 15 residues. V dropped 1 base and J dropped 1 base, with 7 bases sitting between them.

This clone occurred a few times. The V and J genes are TRBV12-3 or TRBV12-4 and TRBJ1-2; tentatively, D is TRBD1 (5 bases). This CDR3 contains 13 residues. Trimming removed 5 bases at V and 3 bases at J, with 10 bases between. CDR3 loop: CASSPGGDYGYTF. The CDR3 DNA sequence: TGTGCCAGCAGTCCCGGGGGGGACTATGGCTACACCTTC.

V is TRBV14 and J is TRBJ2-6, with a tentative D call TRBD2 (5 bases). CDR1 is SGHDN, CDR2 FVKESK, per germline. Trimming took off 3 bases at V and 3 bases at J, with 6 bases between the two ends. The CDR3 has 14 residues. Here the CDR3 reads CASSHRDGANVLTF. The DNA of the CDR3 is TGTGCCAGCAGCCACCGGGATGGGGCCAACGTCCTGACTTTC. The whole variable domain, filled in from reference TRBV14 and TRBJ2-6, reads EAGVTQFPSHSVIEKGQTVTLRCDPISGHDNLYWYRRVMGKEIKFLLHFVKESKQDESGMPNNRFLAERTGGTYSTLKVQPAELEDSGVYFCASSHRDGANVLTFGAGSRLTVL.

The gene calls are TRBV19 and TRBJ2-1; 7 positions match TRBD1. There are 14 residues in the CDR3. Germline assignment: CDR1 LNHDA and CDR2 SQIVND (reference sequence). J gave up 3 bases and V 3 bases, and 2 bases lay outside the gene matches. The chain's CDR3 is CASSIRDSYNEQFF. DNA of the CDR3: TGTGCCAGTAGTATTCGGGACAGCTACAATGAGCAGTTCTTC.

The chain recombines TRBV9 with TRBJ2-1, with D maybe TRBD2 (6 bases). Trimming removed 5 bases at V and 3 bases at J, with 12 bases between. The germline CDR1 and CDR2 sequences are SGDLS and YYNGEE. The CDR3 runs to 14 residues. CDR3 protein: CASSTGGVYNEQFF. DNA for the CDR3: TGTGCCAGCAGTACAGGAGGGGTCTACAATGAGCAGTTCTTC.

The chain links TRBV4-1 to TRBJ2-3; 11 bases line up with TRBD2. CDR1 is MGHRA, CDR2 YSYEKL, per germline. The trim removed 4 bases at V and 0 bases at J, leaving 0 bases unmatched. This CDR3 is built from 15 residues. In DNA, the CDR3 is TGCGCCAGCAGCCGGACTAGCGGGAGCACAGATACGCAGTATTTT. Translated, it gives CASSRTSGSTDTQYF.

The rearrangement joins TRBV19 to TRBJ1-1; D gene uncertain. The V end was cut by 10 bases, the J end by 0 bases, with 15 bases between. The CDR3 covers 14 residues. Per germline, CDR1 LNHDA and CDR2 SQIVND (reference sequence). Here the CDR3 reads CATLDGVMNTEAFF. CDR3 DNA sequence: TGTGCCACCTTAGACGGGGTAATGAACACTGAAGCTTTCTTT.

This rearrangement joins TRBV6-5 to TRBJ2-7; 10 bases map to TRBD1. Trimming cost V 10 bases and J 0 bases; bases outside gene matches: 6. The V gene's germline CDR1 is MNHEY and CDR2 SVGAGI. The CDR3 runs 14 residues. The CDR3: CAILDRGLSYEQYF. The CDR3 DNA reads as TGTGCCATCTTAGACAGGGGGCTCTCCTACGAGCAGTACTTC.

The chain joins TRBV6-1 to TRBJ1-1; unclear D gene. V shed 2 bases and J shed 6 bases, with 16 bases lying between them. The CDR3 runs 15 residues. Per the germline V gene, CDR1 is MNHNS and CDR2 is SASEGT. This CDR3 is CASSEPAPLGPEAFF. CDR3 sequence (DNA): TGTGCCAGCAGTGAACCGGCACCTCTAGGCCCTGAAGCTTTCTTT.

The V call is TRBV19, the J call TRBJ1-5; 9 positions agree with TRBD1. The CDR3 loop spans 16 amino acids. CDR1 LNHDA and CDR2 SQIVND come from the germline V gene (reference sequence). Unmatched junction bases numbered 6, after V lost 6 bases and J lost 0 bases. This chain's CDR3 is CASRSDRGDSNQPQHF. In DNA form, the CDR3 reads TGTGCCAGTAGATCCGACAGGGGGGATAGCAATCAGCCCCAGCATTTT. Based on the CDR3 plus reference TRBV19 and TRBJ1-5, the full variable domain is DGGITQSPKYLFRKEGQNVTLSCEQNLNHDAMYWYRQDPGQGLRLIYYSQIVNDFQKGDIAEGYSVSREKKESFPLTVTSAQKNPTAFYLCASRSDRGDSNQPQHFGDGTRLSIL.

The CDR3, as DNA: TGTGCCAGCAGCGGCCGGGACAGGCTAGGGTACGGTGAGCAGTTCTTC. Its translation is CASSGRDRLGYGEQFF. The V and J genes are TRBV11-3 and TRBJ2-1; 8 bases are a match to TRBD1. Trimming took 5 bases from V and 9 from J; bases not matched to a gene: 15. In germline, CDR1 is SGHNT, CDR2 YENEEA. This CDR3 region has 16 residues.

The rearrangement links TRBV9 to TRBJ1-4; no clear D. This CDR3 comprises 14 residues. Germline loops: CDR1 SGDLS, CDR2 YYNGEE. The germline V and J ends were trimmed by 4 bases and 3 bases, with 10 bases remaining between them. CDR3 nucleotides: TGTGCCAGCAGCCCCCAGGCCTCTAATGAAAAACTGTTTTTT. Amino acids: CASSPQASNEKLFF.

The chain carries TRBV24-1 and TRBJ2-3; D is unresolved. The CDR3 loop spans 14 amino acids. Trimming removed 4 bases at V and 0 bases at J, with 7 bases between. Germline V gene lookup returns CDR1 KGHDR and CDR2 SFDVKD. The CDR3 loop reads CATSDPSSTDTQYF. In DNA, the CDR3 is TGTGCCACCAGTGACCCGTCGAGCACAGATACGCAGTATTTT.

The chain combines TRBV11-3 with TRBJ2-2; D may be TRBD2 (6 bases). CDR1 and CDR2 (germline): SGHNT, YENEEA. Trimming shortened V by 6 bases and J by 5 bases, and 25 bases separated the two germline ends. There are 18 residues in the CDR3. The CDR3 DNA reads TGTGCCAGCAGGGTACGGGGGAAACAGGCCCCAGGGACCGGGGAGCTGTTTTTT. Its protein is CASRVRGKQAPGTGELFF.

The V and J genes are TRBV4-1 and TRBJ2-2; no clear D. This CDR3 region has 13 residues. CDR1 is MGHRA and CDR2 is YSYEKL in the germline V gene. Trimming pared 3 bases from V and 3 bases from J, leaving 5 bases between. CDR3 DNA: TGCGCCAGCAGCCAGTATTACACCGGGGAGCTGTTTTTT. Its translation: CASSQYYTGELFF.

The chain uses TRBV14 and TRBJ1-3; D is undetermined. The CDR3 runs 15 residues. CDR1 is SGHDN and CDR2 is FVKESK in the germline V gene. V was clipped by 3 bases and J by 0 bases, with 9 bases between them. The DNA for the CDR3 is TGTGCCAGCAGCCACCGAGGGAGCTCTGGAAACACCATATATTTT. This codes for CASSHRGSSGNTIYF.

This clone was recorded once. This sequence joins TRBV5-6 and TRBJ2-3; 8 bases agree with TRBD2. The CDR3 sequence is 17 residues long. V lost 0 bases and J lost 6; bases outside the gene matches: 12. Germline-derived CDR1 and CDR2 are SGHDT and YYEEEE. The CDR3 DNA reads TGTGCCAGCAGCTTGGAACCGGCTCTAGCGGGTTCGGATACGCAGTATTTT. Translating it yields CASSLEPALAGSDTQYF.

This clone was seen a handful of times. The chain combines TRBV11-2 with TRBJ2-7; 9 bases align to TRBD1. The CDR3 length is 18 residues. After removal of 2 bases from V and 0 bases from J, the junction contained 11 bases not matched to a gene. Per the germline V gene, CDR1 is SGHAT and CDR2 is FQNNGV. CDR3 sequence (DNA): TGTGCCAGCAGCTTACGCCACGGGACAGGGTCTAGCTCCTACGAGCAGTACTTC. Protein: CASSLRHGTGSSSYEQYF.

The V gene is TRBV28, the J gene TRBJ2-7, with TRBD2 matching 13 bases. CDR1 is MDHEN and CDR2 is SYDVKM in the germline V gene. The CDR3 has 16 amino acids. V lost 3 bases, J lost 5 bases, and 7 bases stayed unmatched. The DNA for the CDR3 is TGTGCCAGCAGTTTTGAGACTAGCGGGAGGTCCCACGAGCAGTACTTC. Amino acid sequence: CASSFETSGRSHEQYF. Looking up the rest from reference TRBV28 and TRBJ2-7 gives the full variable domain: DVKVTQSSRYLVKRTGEKVFLECVQDMDHENMFWYRQDPGLGLRLIYFSYDVKMKEKGDIPEGYSVSREKKERFSLILESASTNQTSMYLCASSFETSGRSHEQYFGPGTRLTVT.

V usage is TRBV27 and J usage is TRBJ2-7; D is unresolved. Germline V gene sequence: CDR1 MNHEY, CDR2 SMNVEV (reference sequence). The ends were cut back, 4 bases at V and 4 bases at J, with 17 bases in the middle. The CDR3 consists of 15 residues. CDR3 residues: CASSSQVGHAYEQYF. The CDR3 DNA reads TGTGCCAGCAGTTCCCAGGTCGGCCACGCGTACGAGCAGTACTTC.

This clone was observed a few times. The rearrangement uses TRBV4-2 and TRBJ2-6; D remains ambiguous. CDR1 is LGHNA, CDR2 YNFKEQ, per germline. CDR3 length: 16 amino acids. V was clipped by 0 bases and J by 0 bases, with 6 bases between them. In DNA, the CDR3 is TGTGCCAGCAGCCAAGATAATCTCTCTGGGGCCAACGTCCTGACTTTC. Translation gives CASSQDNLSGANVLTF.

V is TRBV7-8 and J is TRBJ1-6, with TRBD1 as a possible D gene (6 bases). This CDR3 region has 16 residues. The V gene's germline CDR1 is SGHVS and CDR2 FQNEAQ. V lost 5 bases to trimming and J lost 10 bases, with 21 bases between them. CDR3 nucleotide sequence: TGTGCCAGCAGCCTAACACGGGACAAAGGGTTATCACCCCTCCACTTT. Its protein is CASSLTRDKGLSPLHF. Full variable domain (missing parts from reference TRBV7-8 and TRBJ1-6): GAGVSQSPRYKVAKRGQDVALRCDPISGHVSLFWYQQALGQGPEFLTYFQNEAQLDKSGLPSDRFFAERPEGSVSTLKIQRTQQEDSAVYLCASSLTRDKGLSPLHFGNGTRLTVT.

This chain connects TRBV4-3 to TRBJ1-1, with D unresolved. V was cut by 0 bases and J by 1 base, with 18 bases left in between. Germline assignment: CDR1 LGHNA and CDR2 YSLEER. This CDR3 is built from 18 residues. CDR3 in amino acids: CASSQDSGLGTWNTEAFF. The CDR3 nucleotides read TGCGCCAGCAGCCAAGATAGTGGACTCGGCACCTGGAACACTGAAGCTTTCTTT.

V usage is TRBV19 and J usage is TRBJ1-5; 9 bases fit TRBD1. The CDR3 sequence is 14 residues long. Per germline, CDR1 LNHDA and CDR2 SQIVND (reference sequence). The junction had 5 bases not matched to a gene; V was cut back by 5 bases and J by 6 bases. CDR3 residues: CASSWDRESQPQHF. DNA for the CDR3: TGTGCCAGTAGTTGGGACAGGGAAAGTCAGCCCCAGCATTTT.

This clone was counted a single time. This rearrangement joins TRBV4-2 to TRBJ2-3; a weak D match, TRBD1 (5 bases). Looked up from germline, CDR1 is LGHNA and CDR2 is YNFKEQ. This CDR3 spans 14 amino acids. V gave up 2 bases and J gave up 3 bases, with 9 bases separating them. The CDR3 loop is CASSQLQGTDTQYF. The CDR3 region has the DNA TGTGCCAGCAGCCAACTCCAGGGAACAGATACGCAGTATTTT.

This clone was observed a single time. V usage is TRBV24-1 and J usage is TRBJ2-1, with D maybe TRBD2 (5 bases). This CDR3 has 13 amino acids. Germline CDR1 and CDR2: KGHDR and SFDVKD. The germline V and J ends were trimmed by 4 bases and 6 bases, with 9 bases remaining between them. The CDR3 here is CATSEEVSNEQFF. CDR3 DNA sequence: TGTGCCACCAGTGAGGAGGTAAGCAATGAGCAGTTCTTC.

The chain combines TRBV7-2 with TRBJ2-3; D perhaps matches TRBD2 (6 bases). This CDR3 spans 16 amino acids. Germline V gene data show CDR1 as SGHTA and CDR2 as FQGNSA. With 1 base removed from V and 3 bases from J, the gap between germline ends came to 14 bases. The CDR3 nucleotides are TGTGCCAGCAGCTTAGTTCGCGGGGTGGTAACAGATACGCAGTATTTT. Translating gives CASSLVRGVVTDTQYF.

The V and J genes are TRBV7-8 and TRBJ2-1; 11 positions agree with TRBD2. V shed 7 bases, J shed 4 bases, and the junction held 6 bases outside the gene matches. CDR1 and CDR2 from the germline V gene are SGHVS and FQNEAQ. This CDR3 has 15 residues. CDR3 amino acids: CASIRTSGQYNEQFF. CDR3 nucleotides: TGTGCCAGCATACGGACTAGCGGGCAGTACAATGAGCAGTTCTTC. The full variable domain, with the rest looked up from reference TRBV7-8 and TRBJ2-1, is GAGVSQSPRYKVAKRGQDVALRCDPISGHVSLFWYQQALGQGPEFLTYFQNEAQLDKSGLPSDRFFAERPEGSVSTLKIQRTQQEDSAVYLCASIRTSGQYNEQFFGPGTRLTVL.